Sequencing of this T cell receptor beta chain was carried out in a study of blood T cell repertoires in COVID-19. Study in general: Acute and convalescent COVID-19 specimens originated in the United States, Italy and Spain.

The data were produced by immunoSEQ multiplex PCR, yet TCRdb's version contains in-frame clones alone and is incomplete. The sample carries about 230,000 clones, around 80% recorded once. V was shortened by 3 bases and J by 3 bases, with 15 bases between the two germline ends. This CDR3 has 16 residues. Germline CDR1 reads SGHNT; CDR2 reads YYREEE (reference sequence). The rearrangement uses TRBV5-4 and TRBJ1-4; no clear D. The receptor was derived from a man aged 40-49 years with acute or convalescent COVID-19. Sequenced: peripheral blood. The DNA for the CDR3 is TGTGCCAGCAGCTCTGGGAGCACCTCGGCTAATGAAAAACTGTTTTTT. Protein: CASSSGSTSANEKLFF. Variable domain in full (rest from reference TRBV5-4 and TRBJ1-4): ETGVTQSPTHLIKTRGQQVTLRCSSQSGHNTVSWYQQALGQGPQFIFQYYREEENGRGNFPPRFSGLQFPNYSSELNVNALELDDSALYLCASSSGSTSANEKLFFGSGTQLSVL.